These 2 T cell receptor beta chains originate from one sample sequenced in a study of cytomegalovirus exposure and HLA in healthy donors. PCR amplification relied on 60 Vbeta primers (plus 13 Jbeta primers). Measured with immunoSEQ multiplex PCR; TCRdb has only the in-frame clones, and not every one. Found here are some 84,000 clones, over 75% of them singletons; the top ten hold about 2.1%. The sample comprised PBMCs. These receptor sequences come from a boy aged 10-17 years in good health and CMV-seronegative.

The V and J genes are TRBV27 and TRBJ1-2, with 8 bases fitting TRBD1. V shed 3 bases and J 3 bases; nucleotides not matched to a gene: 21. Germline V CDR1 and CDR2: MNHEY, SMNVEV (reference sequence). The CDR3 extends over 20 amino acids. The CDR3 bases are TGTGCCAGCAGTTTTATGGATTCCAGGGGGCGCAGCAGGGGGGACTATGGCTACACCTTC. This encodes CASSFMDSRGRSRGDYGYTF.

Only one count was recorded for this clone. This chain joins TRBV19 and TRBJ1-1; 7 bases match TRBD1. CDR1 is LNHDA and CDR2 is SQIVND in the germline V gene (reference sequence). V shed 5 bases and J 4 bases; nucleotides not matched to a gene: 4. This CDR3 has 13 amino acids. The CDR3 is CASSWDSFTEAFF. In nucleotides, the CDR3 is TGTGCCAGTAGTTGGGACAGCTTCACTGAAGCTTTCTTT.